The source of this T cell receptor beta chain is a study of blood T cell repertoires in COVID-19. About the study: Sources were T cells, B-cell-depleted T cells, or PBMCs; the material itself was cDNA or gDNA.

CDR1 is MNHEY and CDR2 is SVGEGT in the germline V gene. V lost 5 bases and J 4 bases, leaving 7 bases between the germline ends. The CDR3 is 12 residues long. In its sample, this clone was seen once. Some clones are missing from TCRdb's copy, which holds only in-frame ones; the method was immunoSEQ multiplex PCR. The table includes some 130,000 clones, roughly four fifths detected once. This chain joins TRBV6-2 or TRBV6-3 and TRBJ2-3; D ambiguous. Sequencing was performed on peripheral blood. The source is a human donor in a cohort sampled during active COVID-19. Written as DNA, the CDR3 is TGTGCCAGCAGTCCGAGTGCAGATACGCAGTATTTT. Translation: CASSPSADTQYF.